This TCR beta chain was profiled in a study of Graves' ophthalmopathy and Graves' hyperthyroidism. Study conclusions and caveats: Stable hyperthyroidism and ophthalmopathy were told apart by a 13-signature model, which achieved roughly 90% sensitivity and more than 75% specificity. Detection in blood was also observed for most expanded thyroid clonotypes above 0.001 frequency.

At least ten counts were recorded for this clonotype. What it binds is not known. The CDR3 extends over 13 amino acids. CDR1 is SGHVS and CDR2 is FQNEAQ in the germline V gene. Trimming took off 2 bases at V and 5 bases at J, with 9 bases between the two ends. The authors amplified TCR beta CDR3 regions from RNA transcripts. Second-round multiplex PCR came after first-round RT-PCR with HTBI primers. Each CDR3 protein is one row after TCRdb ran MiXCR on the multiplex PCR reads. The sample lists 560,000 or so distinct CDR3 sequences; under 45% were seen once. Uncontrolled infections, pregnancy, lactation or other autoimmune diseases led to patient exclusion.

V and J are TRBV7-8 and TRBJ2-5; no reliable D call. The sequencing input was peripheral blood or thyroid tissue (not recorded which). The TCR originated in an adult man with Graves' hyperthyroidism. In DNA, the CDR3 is TGTGCCAGCAGCTTATTTGGAATGGAGACCCAGTACTTC. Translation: CASSLFGMETQYF. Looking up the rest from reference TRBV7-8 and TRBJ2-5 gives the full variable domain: GAGVSQSPRYKVAKRGQDVALRCDPISGHVSLFWYQQALGQGPEFLTYFQNEAQLDKSGLPSDRFFAERPEGSVSTLKIQRTQQEDSAVYLCASSLFGMETQYFGPGTRLLVL.